One sample yielded the 20 T cell receptor beta chains listed below, sequenced in a study of T cell changes during pregnancy in multiple sclerosis. The data were produced by immunoSEQ multiplex PCR, yet TCRdb's version contains in-frame clones alone and is incomplete. Among some 80,000 clones listed, 92% were seen once. The sequencing used peripheral blood, collected before pregnancy. The receptors stem from a female donor with multiple sclerosis, enrolled in a pregnancy study.

The gene calls are TRBV5-6 and TRBJ2-5; D not certain. The CDR3 spans 13 residues. Trimming cost V 2 bases and J 0 bases, with 5 bases left between them. Germline CDR1 and CDR2: SGHDT and YYEEEE. The CDR3 spells CASSFTDQETQYF. As DNA, the CDR3 is TGTGCCAGCAGCTTTACGGACCAAGAGACCCAGTACTTC.

The CDR3 coding sequence is TGTGCCAGCAGGGACAGGGCTGGAAACACCATATATTTT. Translated, it gives CASRDRAGNTIYF. The chain is built from TRBV2 and TRBJ1-3, with 8 bases lining up with TRBD1. V lost 6 bases and J lost 2; bases outside the gene matches: 0. This CDR3 contains 13 residues. Per germline, CDR1 SNHLY and CDR2 FYNNEI.

The rearrangement uses TRBV19 and TRBJ1-2; 10 bases map to TRBD1. This CDR3 region has 16 residues. Germline-derived CDR1 and CDR2 are LNHDA and SQIVND (reference sequence). J lost 2 bases, V lost 3 bases, and 6 bases had no gene match. DNA of the CDR3: TGTGCCAGTAGTATCTCGACAGGGGGCTCAAACTATGGCTACACCTTC. Amino acid sequence: CASSISTGGSNYGYTF. The full variable domain, rest sourced from reference TRBV19 and TRBJ1-2, is DGGITQSPKYLFRKEGQNVTLSCEQNLNHDAMYWYRQDPGQGLRLIYYSQIVNDFQKGDIAEGYSVSREKKESFPLTVTSAQKNPTAFYLCASSISTGGSNYGYTFGSGTRLTVV.

The chain carries TRBV29-1 and TRBJ1-4; no definite D call. This CDR3 comprises 13 residues. The V gene's germline CDR1 is SQVTM and CDR2 ANQGSEA. Deletions cut 6 bases from V and 0 bases from J, with 8 bases between. CDR3 region: CSVWGATNEKLFF. Written as DNA, the CDR3 is TGCAGCGTCTGGGGAGCAACTAATGAAAAACTGTTTTTT. Based on the CDR3 plus reference TRBV29-1 and TRBJ1-4, the full variable domain is SAVISQKPSRDICQRGTSLTIQCQVDSQVTMMFWYRQQPGQSLTLIATANQGSEATYESGFVIDKFPISRPNLTFSTLTVSNMSPEDSSIYLCSVWGATNEKLFFGSGTQLSVL.

The J gene is TRBJ2-7, the V gene TRBV6-5, with 8 bases lining up with TRBD2. The CDR3 is 15 residues long. CDR1 and CDR2 (germline): MNHEY, SVGAGI. J lost 3 bases, V lost 2 bases, and 6 bases had no gene match. This CDR3 reads CASSYQTSEGYEQYF. The DNA for the CDR3 is TGTGCCAGCAGTTACCAGACTAGCGAAGGCTACGAGCAGTACTTC.

J is TRBJ2-2 and V is TRBV30, with D uncertain. The CDR3 contains 12 residues. Germline CDR1 GTSNPN, CDR2 SVGIG (reference sequence). The CDR3 DNA sequence: TGTGGTACCGAGACTGGCACCGGGGAGCTGTTTTTT. This gives the protein CGTETGTGELFF.

This chain links TRBV27 with TRBJ2-7; no definite D call. The CDR3 spans 15 residues. Germline V gene sequence: CDR1 MNHEY, CDR2 SMNVEV (reference sequence). Trimming left V 6 bases short and J 0 bases short, with 15 bases between. The DNA for the CDR3 is TGTGCCAGCAGGGCCCGAGGCCATAGCTCCTACGAGCAGTACTTC. It encodes CASRARGHSSYEQYF.

Here the CDR3 reads CASKTAGNVHNEQFF. The CDR3 bases are TGTGCCAGCAAAACAGCGGGAAACGTCCACAATGAGCAGTTCTTC. V and J are TRBV6-5 and TRBJ2-1, with 7 positions matching TRBD2. Unmatched junction bases numbered 11, after V lost 7 bases and J lost 5 bases. CDR1 is MNHEY, CDR2 SVGAGI, per germline. CDR3 length equals 15 residues.

A single count supports this clone. The V gene is TRBV30, the J gene TRBJ2-1; 8 bases map to TRBD2. The trim removed 2 bases at V and 0 bases at J, leaving 3 bases unmatched. This CDR3 region has 15 residues. Germline-derived CDR1 and CDR2 are GTSNPN and SVGIG (reference sequence). The CDR3 DNA is TGTGCCTGGAGTCCCGGGACTAGCTCCTACAATGAGCAGTTCTTC. Translation gives CAWSPGTSSYNEQFF.

The rearrangement links TRBV28 to TRBJ1-5; D unresolved. The V and J ends lost 1 base and 2 bases respectively, with 9 bases between them. The CDR3 length is 15 residues. CDR1 MDHEN and CDR2 SYDVKM come from the germline V gene. CDR3 bases: TGTGCCAGCAGTTTATCCCGTAATCGCAATCAGCCCCAGCATTTT. It translates to CASSLSRNRNQPQHF.

This clone was seen just once. This chain connects TRBV28 to TRBJ2-5, with D possibly matching TRBD2 (6 bases). CDR1 is MDHEN and CDR2 is SYDVKM in the germline V gene. The CDR3 covers 15 residues. Between the trimmed V and J ends, which lost 6 bases and 4 bases, there was a span of 18 bases. CDR3 loop: CASSHPGWRGETQYF. CDR3 bases: TGTGCCAGCAGCCACCCGGGATGGAGGGGAGAGACCCAGTACTTC. The full variable domain, in which reference TRBV28 and TRBJ2-5 provide the parts outside the CDR3, is DVKVTQSSRYLVKRTGEKVFLECVQDMDHENMFWYRQDPGLGLRLIYFSYDVKMKEKGDIPEGYSVSREKKERFSLILESASTNQTSMYLCASSHPGWRGETQYFGPGTRLLVL.

The J gene is TRBJ2-7, the V gene TRBV30, with D possibly being TRBD1 (5 bases). The CDR3 has 14 residues. Germline CDR1 GTSNPN, CDR2 SVGIG (reference sequence). V gave up 0 bases and J gave up 0 bases, with 9 bases separating them. This chain's CDR3 is CAWSVRQSSYEQYF. DNA for the CDR3: TGTGCCTGGAGTGTCCGACAGAGCTCCTACGAGCAGTACTTC.

This chain links TRBV6-6 with TRBJ2-1; TRBD2 matches at 13 bases. Germline lookup yields CDR1 MNHNY and CDR2 SVGAGI (reference sequence). V shed 10 bases and J 8 bases; nucleotides not matched to a gene: 11. The CDR3 runs to 15 residues. Written as DNA, the CDR3 is TGTGCCACCAGCGTCGGACTAGCGGGAGTCGATGAGCAGTTCTTC. It codes for CATSVGLAGVDEQFF.

This chain uses TRBV5-8 with TRBJ1-5, with D unresolved. The CDR3 is 17 residues long. V lost 5 bases to trimming and J lost 1 base, with 19 bases between them. Germline CDR1 SGHTS, CDR2 YDEGEE. CDR3 protein: CASRFTTQRSSNQPQHF. The DNA of the CDR3 is TGTGCCAGCAGATTCACGACCCAGAGGAGCAGCAATCAGCCCCAGCATTTT.

V usage is TRBV2 and J usage is TRBJ1-5, with a tentative D call TRBD1 (6 bases). Trimming removed 4 bases from V and 4 bases from J, with 14 bases in between. From germline, CDR1 is SNHLY and CDR2 FYNNEI. This CDR3 has 15 amino acids. The CDR3 here is CASSGRGSGNQPQHF. The CDR3 DNA reads as TGTGCCAGCAGTGGAAGGGGGTCCGGAAATCAGCCCCAGCATTTT.

The V and J genes are TRBV6-1 and TRBJ1-4; D ambiguous. The germline CDR1 and CDR2 sequences are MNHNS and SASEGT. CDR3 length equals 16 residues. V lost 2 bases and J lost 14, with 24 bases in between. The CDR3 region is CASSELSRPRSQSLFF. In nucleotides, the CDR3 is TGTGCCAGCAGTGAACTAAGCAGGCCCCGGTCTCAAAGTCTGTTTTTT.

This chain joins TRBV7-2 and TRBJ2-1; 16 bases fit TRBD2. Germline CDR1 and CDR2: SGHTA and FQGNSA. V shed 5 bases and J 2 bases; nucleotides not matched to a gene: 6. The CDR3 totals 18 residues. The CDR3 reads CASSPSGTSGRAYNEQFF. The CDR3 nucleotides read TGTGCCAGCAGCCCCAGCGGGACTAGCGGGAGGGCCTACAATGAGCAGTTCTTC.

The V call is TRBV10-2, the J call TRBJ2-1; 7 bases align to TRBD2. In germline, CDR1 is WSHSY, CDR2 SAAADI. V shed 6 bases and J 6 bases; nucleotides not matched to a gene: 8. The CDR3 loop spans 14 amino acids. This CDR3 reads CASRGLMGPNEQFF. DNA for the CDR3: TGCGCCAGCAGGGGACTAATGGGTCCCAATGAGCAGTTCTTC.

The rearrangement uses TRBV6-5 and TRBJ2-7; 12 nucleotides agree with TRBD2. There are 13 residues in the CDR3. V lost 4 bases, J lost 6 bases, and 1 base stayed unmatched. Germline CDR1 MNHEY, CDR2 SVGAGI. For the CDR3, the DNA is TGTGCCAGCAGTTCGGGACTAGCGGGCGAGCAGTACTTC. Amino acid sequence: CASSSGLAGEQYF.

The rearrangement joins TRBV7-2 to TRBJ2-7, with 11 bases that match TRBD2. CDR1 and CDR2 from the germline V gene are SGHTA and FQGNSA. V was pared by 1 base and J by 2 bases, with 10 bases of the junction left unmatched. The CDR3 has 18 amino acids. This chain's CDR3 is CASSLGIAGGPVPYEQYF. CDR3 DNA: TGTGCCAGCAGCTTAGGAATAGCGGGAGGGCCGGTCCCCTACGAGCAGTACTTC.